The rows below give T cell receptor beta chains drawn from one sample of a study of CD8+ T cells in alopecia areata. Sequencing used immunoSEQ multiplex PCR; TCRdb keeps in-frame clones, though not all of them. The profile covers some 4,200 clones, with around 68% appearing a single time and roughly an eighth taken by the ten largest. Here the sequenced sample was skin, taken at week 4, from a patient treated with tofacitinib. The receptors come from a human donor with alopecia areata. The CDR3 runs from the conserved cysteine through the conserved F or W. A D gene is named only where the DNA matches it firmly.

-,TRBJ1-4,TRBV29-1,CSGLLGGELFF,TGCAGCGGGCTCCTGGGGGGGGAACTGTTTTTT
-,TRBJ1-1,TRBV4-1,CASSQDPGRTTTEAFF,TGCGCCAGCAGCCAAGATCCGGGACGGACGACCACTGAAGCTTTCTTT
-,TRBJ2-1,TRBV29-1,CSGIRGASYNEQFF,TGCAGTGGAATCCGAGGGGCTTCCTACAATGAGCAGTTCTTC
TRBD2,TRBJ2-5,TRBV30,CAWSGDRAGGETQYF,TGTGCCTGGAGTGGAGACAGAGCGGGGGGGGAGACCCAGTACTTC
TRBD2,TRBJ2-1,TRBV4-1,CASSQGLAPYNEQFF,TGCGCCAGCAGCCAAGGACTAGCCCCCTACAATGAGCAGTTCTTC
-,TRBJ2-1,TRBV6-5,CASSYRGQRGNEQFF,TGTGCCAGCAGTTACAGGGGCCAACGGGGCAATGAGCAGTTCTTC
-,TRBJ2-1,TRBV11-1,CASSSMSEQFF,TGTGCCAGCAGCTCAATGAGTGAGCAGTTCTTC
TRBD1,TRBJ2-7,TRBV9,CASSATGTVAYEQYF,TGTGCCAGCAGCGCTACCGGGACAGTCGCCTACGAGCAGTACTTC
-,TRBJ2-7,TRBV6-5,CASSTRGNEQYF,TGTGCCAGCAGTACTAGGGGGAACGAGCAGTACTTC
TRBD1,TRBJ2-7,TRBV19,CASSITGTAYEQYF,TGTGCCAGTAGTATTACCGGGACAGCCTACGAGCAGTACTTC